The present T cell receptor (beta chain) was sequenced within a study of identical twins. The germline V gene encodes CDR1 KGHSH and CDR2 LQKENI. This CDR3 contains 16 residues. The junction had 8 bases not matched to a gene; V was cut back by 6 bases and J by 1 base. MiXCR, applied by TCRdb to the 5' RACE reads, yields one record per CDR3 protein. The repertoire includes fewer than 650,000 distinct CDR3 sequences, roughly 9.9% of them detected once, and under 3% sits in the top ten. This sample was shared with a second study, whose subject was yellow fever vaccine responses in identical twins.

This chain uses TRBV18 with TRBJ2-2; 7 nucleotides align to TRBD2. The source of this sequence is a young woman in good health. The sequenced sample was PBMCs. DNA of the CDR3: TGTGCCAGCTCCTCCCAGACTAGCTTGAACACCGGGGAGCTGTTTTTT. It yields the protein CASSSQTSLNTGELFF.